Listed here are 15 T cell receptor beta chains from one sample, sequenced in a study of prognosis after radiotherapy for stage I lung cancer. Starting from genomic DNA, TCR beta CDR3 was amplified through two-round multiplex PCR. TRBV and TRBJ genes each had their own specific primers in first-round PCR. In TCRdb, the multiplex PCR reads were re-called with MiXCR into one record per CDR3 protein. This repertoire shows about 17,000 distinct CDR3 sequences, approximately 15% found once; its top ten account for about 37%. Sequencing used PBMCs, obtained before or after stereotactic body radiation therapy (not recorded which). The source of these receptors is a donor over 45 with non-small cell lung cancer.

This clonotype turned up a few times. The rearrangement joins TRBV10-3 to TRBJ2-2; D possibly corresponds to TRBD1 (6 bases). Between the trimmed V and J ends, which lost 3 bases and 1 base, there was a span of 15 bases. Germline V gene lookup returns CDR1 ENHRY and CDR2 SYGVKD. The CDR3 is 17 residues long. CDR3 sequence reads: CAISDSSGRGNTGELFF. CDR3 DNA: TGTGCCATCAGTGATTCTTCGGGCAGGGGGAACACCGGGGAGCTGTTTTTT.

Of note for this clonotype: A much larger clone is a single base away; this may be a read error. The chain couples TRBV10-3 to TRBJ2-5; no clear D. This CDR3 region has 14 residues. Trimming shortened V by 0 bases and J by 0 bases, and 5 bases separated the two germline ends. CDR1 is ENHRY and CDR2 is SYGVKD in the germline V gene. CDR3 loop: CAISESCYQETQYF. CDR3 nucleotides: TGTGCCATCAGTGAGTCTTGCTACCAAGAGACCCAGTACTTC.

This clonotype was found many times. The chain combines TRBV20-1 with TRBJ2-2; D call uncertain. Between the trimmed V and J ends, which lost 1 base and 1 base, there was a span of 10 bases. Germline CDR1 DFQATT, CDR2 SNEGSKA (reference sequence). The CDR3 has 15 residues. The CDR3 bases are TGCAGTGCTAGAGCGGAGCAAGGGAACACCGGGGAGCTGTTTTTT. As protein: CSARAEQGNTGELFF.

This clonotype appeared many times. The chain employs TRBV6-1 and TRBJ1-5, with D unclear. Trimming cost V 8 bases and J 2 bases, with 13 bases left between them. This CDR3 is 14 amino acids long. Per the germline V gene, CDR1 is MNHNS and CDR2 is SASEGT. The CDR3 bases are TGTGCCAGCCGACTCGCGCAGGGCAATCAGCCCCAGCATTTT. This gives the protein CASRLAQGNQPQHF.

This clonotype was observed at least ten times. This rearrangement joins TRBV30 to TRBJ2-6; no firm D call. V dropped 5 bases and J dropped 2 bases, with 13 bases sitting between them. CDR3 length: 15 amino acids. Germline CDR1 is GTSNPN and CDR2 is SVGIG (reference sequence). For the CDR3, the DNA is TGTGCCTGGGGCAGAACACCTCCTGGGGCCAACGTCCTGACTTTC. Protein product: CAWGRTPPGANVLTF.

CDR3 sequence: CASSFPIPPARGTDTQYF. The CDR3 bases are TGTGCCAGCAGTTTCCCTATCCCTCCAGCGCGCGGCACAGATACGCAGTATTTT. V gene TRBV28 combines with J gene TRBJ2-3; D remains ambiguous. Germline CDR1 MDHEN, CDR2 SYDVKM. CDR3 length: 18 amino acids. The V end was cut by 3 bases, the J end by 1 base, with 20 bases between.

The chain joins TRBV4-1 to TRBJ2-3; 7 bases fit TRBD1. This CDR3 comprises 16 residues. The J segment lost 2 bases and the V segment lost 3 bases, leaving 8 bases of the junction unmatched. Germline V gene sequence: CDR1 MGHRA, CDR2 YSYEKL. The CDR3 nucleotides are TGCGCCAGCAGCCAGGGGCAGGGGGACGCCACAGATACGCAGTATTTT. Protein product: CASSQGQGDATDTQYF.

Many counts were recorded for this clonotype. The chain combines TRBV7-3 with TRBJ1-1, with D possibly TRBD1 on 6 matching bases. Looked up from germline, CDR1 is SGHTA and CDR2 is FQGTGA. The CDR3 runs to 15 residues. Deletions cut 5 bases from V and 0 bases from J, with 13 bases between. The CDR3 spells CASSTTDSMNTEAFF. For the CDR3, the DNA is TGTGCCAGCAGCACCACGGACAGCATGAACACTGAAGCTTTCTTT.

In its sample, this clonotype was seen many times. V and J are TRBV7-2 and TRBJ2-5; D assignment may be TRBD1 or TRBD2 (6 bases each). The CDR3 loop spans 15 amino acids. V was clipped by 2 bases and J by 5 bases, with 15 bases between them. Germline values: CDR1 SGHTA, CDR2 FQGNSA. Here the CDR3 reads CASSLRRGTGETQYF. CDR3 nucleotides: TGTGCCAGCAGCTTAAGGAGGGGGACGGGGGAGACCCAGTACTTC.

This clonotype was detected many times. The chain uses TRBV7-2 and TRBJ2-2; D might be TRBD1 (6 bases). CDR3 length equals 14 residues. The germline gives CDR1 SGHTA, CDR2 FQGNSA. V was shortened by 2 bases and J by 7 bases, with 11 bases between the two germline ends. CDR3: CASSLTGSGGELFF. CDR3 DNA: TGTGCCAGCAGCTTAACAGGGTCAGGCGGGGAGCTGTTTTTT.

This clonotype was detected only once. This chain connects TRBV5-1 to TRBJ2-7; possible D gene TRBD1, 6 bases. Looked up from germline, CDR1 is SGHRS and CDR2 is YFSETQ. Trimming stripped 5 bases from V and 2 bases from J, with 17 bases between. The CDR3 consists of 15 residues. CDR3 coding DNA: TGCGCCAGCAGTATTAGGGGGTCCTCAGCCTACGAGCAGTACTTC. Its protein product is CASSIRGSSAYEQYF.

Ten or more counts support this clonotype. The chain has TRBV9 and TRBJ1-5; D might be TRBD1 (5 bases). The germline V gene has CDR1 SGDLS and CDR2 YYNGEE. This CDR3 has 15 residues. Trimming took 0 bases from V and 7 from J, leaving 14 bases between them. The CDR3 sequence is CASSVGDAGIQPQHF. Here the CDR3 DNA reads TGTGCCAGCAGCGTAGGGGACGCAGGGATCCAGCCCCAGCATTTT.

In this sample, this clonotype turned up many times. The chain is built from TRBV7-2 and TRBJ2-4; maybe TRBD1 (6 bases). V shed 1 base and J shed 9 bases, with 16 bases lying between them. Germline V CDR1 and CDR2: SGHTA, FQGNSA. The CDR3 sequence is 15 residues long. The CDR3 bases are TGTGCCAGCAGCTTAGAGGCAGGGGTGGATCGCATTCAGTACTTC. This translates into CASSLEAGVDRIQYF.

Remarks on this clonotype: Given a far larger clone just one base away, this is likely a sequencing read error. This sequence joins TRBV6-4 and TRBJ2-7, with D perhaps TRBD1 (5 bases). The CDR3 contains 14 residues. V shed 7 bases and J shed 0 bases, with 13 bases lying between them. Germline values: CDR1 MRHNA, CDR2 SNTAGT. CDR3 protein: CASIDQGSSYEQYF. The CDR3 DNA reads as TGTGCCAGCATTGATCAGGGTAGCTCCTACGAGCAGTACTTC.

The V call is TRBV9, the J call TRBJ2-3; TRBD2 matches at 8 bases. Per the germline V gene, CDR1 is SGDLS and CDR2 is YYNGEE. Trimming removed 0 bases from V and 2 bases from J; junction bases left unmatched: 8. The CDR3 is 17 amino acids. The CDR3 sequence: CASSVEAAGVNTDTQYF. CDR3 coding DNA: TGTGCCAGCAGCGTAGAGGCAGCGGGGGTAAACACAGATACGCAGTATTTT.